This section outlines one T cell receptor beta chain sequence together with its context. Its antigen is still unknown. CDR3 size: 10 residues. Trimming removed 4 bases from V and 7 bases from J, with 6 bases in between. Germline V lookup: CDR1 SQVTM, CDR2 ANQGSEA. The data derive from a study of T cells in Graves' hyperthyroidism and ophthalmopathy. Study information: Any treatment followed the collection of peripheral blood at initial diagnosis. Overall study results and limits: The blood repertoire included most of the expanded thyroid clonotypes above 0.001.

The source material, RNA transcripts, was used to amplify TCR beta CDR3 regions. The study used the HTBI primer set for a first-round RT-PCR of the TCR CDR3. MiXCR was run by TCRdb on the multiplex PCR reads, yielding one entry per CDR3 protein. Of 400,000 to 550,000 distinct CDR3 sequences in the sample, approximately 15% are singletons; the top ten hold under 20%. Sequencing was performed on blood. This chain uses TRBV29-1 with TRBJ2-3; D is unclear. The receptor was isolated from a woman younger than 30 with Graves' hyperthyroidism. The CDR3 DNA is TGCAGCGTTGTGTGGCATACGCAGTATTTT. Protein: CSVVWHTQYF.